This entry features one T cell receptor (beta chain) sequence. With V trimmed by 7 bases and J by 1 base, 7 bases remained unmatched. CDR3 size: 15 residues. Germline V gives CDR1 MNHEY, CDR2 SVGAGI. The source of the sample is a study of blood T cell repertoires in COVID-19. The data were produced by immunoSEQ multiplex PCR, yet TCRdb's version contains in-frame clones alone and is incomplete. The sample has about 310,000 clones, 70% to 90% seen once. Sequencing used peripheral blood. This receptor was taken from a woman aged 45-65 years who had recovered from COVID-19. The chain is built from TRBV6-5 and TRBJ2-3, with TRBD1 matching over 8 bases. CDR3 amino acids: CASNTGGRGTDTQYF. The CDR3 DNA sequence: TGTGCCAGCAACACAGGGGGTAGGGGCACAGATACGCAGTATTTT.